This TCR beta chain was recovered during a study of blood T cell repertoires in COVID-19. Overall study context: PBMCs, B-cell-depleted T cells, or T cells provided the cDNA or gDNA that made up the material.

Trimming took 5 bases from V and 1 from J, leaving 11 bases between them. CDR3 length: 14 amino acids. In germline, CDR1 is SGHTA, CDR2 FQGTGA. Measured with immunoSEQ multiplex PCR; TCRdb has only the in-frame clones, and not every one. The sample records 150,000 to 170,000 clones, about 89% being singletons. The sequencing input was peripheral blood. The chain uses TRBV7-3 and TRBJ1-1; a possible D gene is TRBD1 (6 bases). This receptor was identified in a man between 45 and 60 years old with acute or convalescent COVID-19. CDR3 nucleotides: TGTGCCAGCAGCCCGGGACACCCGAACACTGAAGCTTTCTTT. The encoded protein is CASSPGHPNTEAFF.